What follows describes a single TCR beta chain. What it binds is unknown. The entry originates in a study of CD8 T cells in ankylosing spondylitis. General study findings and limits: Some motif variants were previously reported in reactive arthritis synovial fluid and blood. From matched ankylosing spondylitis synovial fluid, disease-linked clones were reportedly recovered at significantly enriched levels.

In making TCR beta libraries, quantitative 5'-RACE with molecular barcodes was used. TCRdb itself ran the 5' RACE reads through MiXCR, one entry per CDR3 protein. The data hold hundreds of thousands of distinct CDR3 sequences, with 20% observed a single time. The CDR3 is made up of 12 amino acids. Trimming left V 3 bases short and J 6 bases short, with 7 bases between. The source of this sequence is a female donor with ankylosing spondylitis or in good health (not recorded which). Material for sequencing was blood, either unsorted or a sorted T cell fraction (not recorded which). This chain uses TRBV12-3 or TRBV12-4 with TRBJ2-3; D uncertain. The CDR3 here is CASSFLRDTQYF. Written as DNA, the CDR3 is TGTGCCAGCAGTTTCCTACGGGATACGCAGTATTTT.